This T cell receptor beta chain was recovered during a study of cytomegalovirus exposure and HLA in healthy donors. The V gene end was trimmed by 2 bases and the J gene end by 10 bases; junction bases not matched to a gene: 17. Germline values: CDR1 LNHNV, CDR2 YYDKDF (reference sequence). This CDR3 spans 18 amino acids. With 60 Vbeta and 13 Jbeta primers, the PCR was carried out. Repertoires were generated with immunoSEQ multiplex PCR, while TCRdb's copy carries only in-frame clones and drops some. This sample carries about 140,000 clones, approximately 84% of them seen once, and the ten largest clones take roughly 9.9%.

V and J are TRBV15 and TRBJ1-6, with TRBD1 matching over 7 bases. The sample consisted of PBMCs. This clonotype originated in a woman aged 55 to 70 in good health and CMV-seropositive. CDR3 region: CATSRKRDPQGGDSPLHF. The CDR3 DNA reads TGTGCCACCAGCAGAAAAAGGGACCCTCAAGGGGGCGACTCACCCCTCCACTTT.